This T cell receptor (beta chain) was sequenced during a study of identical twins. The V gene end was trimmed by 2 bases and the J gene end by 11 bases; junction bases not matched to a gene: 15. This CDR3 contains 18 residues. Germline loops: CDR1 MNHEY, CDR2 SVGAGI. The study's findings and limits: Weaker excess twin sharing was observed in beta out-of-frame sequences.

Regarding this clonotype: The antigen remains undetermined.

Template switching supplied a universal primer site; unique molecular identifiers were carried on the cDNA. In TCRdb, the 5' RACE reads were re-called with MiXCR into one record per CDR3 protein. Among 690,000 or so distinct CDR3 sequences, 8.5% to 9% were seen once, and the ten largest hold approximately 0.94%. The same sample was also studied in work on yellow fever vaccine responses in identical twins.

Source material: PBMCs. The chain recombines TRBV6-5 with TRBJ1-6; 10 bases are shared with TRBD1. This receptor was obtained from a woman younger than 30 in good health. The CDR3 reads CASSYQIQAGQGSPPLHF. Here the CDR3 DNA reads TGTGCCAGCAGTTACCAAATTCAAGCGGGACAGGGGAGTCCACCCCTCCACTTT.